This T cell receptor beta chain comes out of a study of control samples from healthy donors and cancer patients. The CDR3 runs to 12 residues. Trimming removed 5 bases at V and 2 bases at J, with 7 bases between. Assay used: immunoSEQ multiplex PCR; TCRdb lists only in-frame clones, some missing. Among over 120,000 clones listed, about 91% were seen once. The sequence came from a young man in good health. Sequenced input: blood. The chain is built from TRBV12-3 or TRBV12-4 and TRBJ2-7; D unresolved. CDR3 residues: CASSNGAYEQYF. CDR3 in DNA: TGTGCCAGCAGTAACGGCGCCTACGAGCAGTACTTC.